The 13 T cell receptor beta chains below were found in one sample sequenced in a study of T cells in Graves' hyperthyroidism and ophthalmopathy. Amplification yielded TCR beta CDR3 regions, with RNA transcripts as the source. In the first-round RT-PCR of the TCR CDR3, the HTBI primer set was used. TCRdb reprocessed the multiplex PCR reads via MiXCR and lists one record per CDR3 protein. The sample lists 250,000 to 300,000 distinct CDR3 sequences; 15% were seen once. The sample taken for sequencing was blood. The receptor set was obtained from a woman between 50 and 59 years old with Graves' hyperthyroidism that later progressed to Graves' ophthalmopathy.

This clonotype occurred many times. The chain couples TRBV5-1 to TRBJ1-1; perhaps TRBD1 as D (6 bases). Between the trimmed V and J ends, which lost 4 bases and 6 bases, there was a span of 13 bases. The germline CDR1 and CDR2 sequences are SGHRS and YFSETQ. The CDR3 contains 13 residues. The CDR3 reads CASSQSGVPEAFF. CDR3 nucleotide sequence: TGCGCCAGCAGCCAATCAGGGGTCCCTGAAGCTTTCTTT. Full variable domain (missing parts from reference TRBV5-1 and TRBJ1-1): KAGVTQTPRYLIKTRGQQVTLSCSPISGHRSVSWYQQTPGQGLQFLFEYFSETQRNKGNFPGRFSGRQFSNSRSEMNVSTLELGDSALYLCASSQSGVPEAFFGQGTRLTVV.

This clonotype was counted ten times or more. The V gene is TRBV12-3 or TRBV12-4, the J gene TRBJ2-1; perhaps D is TRBD1 or TRBD2 (5 bases each). V lost 0 bases to trimming and J lost 10 bases, with 10 bases between them. The CDR3 runs 13 residues. CDR3 DNA: TGTGCCAGCAGTTTAGCCGACTGGGGGGAGCAGTTCTTC. This sequence encodes CASSLADWGEQFF.

This clonotype was observed at least ten times. The chain couples TRBV3-1 to TRBJ1-2; possible D gene TRBD1, 6 bases. This CDR3 has 15 amino acids. From germline, CDR1 is LGHDT and CDR2 YNNKEL (reference sequence). Trimming took 3 bases from V and 4 from J, leaving 15 bases between them. CDR3 sequence: CASSQLQGYGYGYTF. The DNA for the CDR3 is TGTGCCAGCAGCCAGCTACAGGGTTACGGCTATGGCTACACCTTC. The full variable domain, its missing parts supplied by reference TRBV3-1 and TRBJ1-2, is DTAVSQTPKYLVTQMGNDKSIKCEQNLGHDTMYWYKQDSKKFLKIMFSYNNKELIINETVPNRFSPKSPDKAHLNLHINSLELGDSAVYFCASSQLQGYGYGYTFGSGTRLTVV.

This clonotype was detected ten times or more. The V and J genes are TRBV7-2 and TRBJ1-5, with TRBD1 identical over 7 bases. Germline-derived CDR1 and CDR2 are SGHTA and FQGNSA. Trimming at V came to 1 base and at J to 7 bases, leaving 7 bases not matched to a gene. This CDR3 has 15 amino acids. The CDR3 region has the DNA TGTGCCAGCAGCTTAGTCGACAGGGCAGACCAGCCCCAGCATTTT. Its protein product is CASSLVDRADQPQHF.

This chain joins TRBV15 and TRBJ1-1; D unresolved. Per the germline V gene, CDR1 is LNHNV and CDR2 is YYDKDF (reference sequence). V dropped 3 bases and J dropped 8 bases, with 10 bases sitting between them. The CDR3 consists of 12 residues. The CDR3 bases are TGTGCCACCAGCAGGAGAGGAACGGAAGCTTTCTTT. Protein sequence: CATSRRGTEAFF.

The chain has TRBV20-1 and TRBJ2-1; 12 positions match TRBD2. V lost 5 bases to trimming and J lost 8 bases; unmatched junction nucleotides: 4. Germline lookup yields CDR1 DFQATT and CDR2 SNEGSKA (reference sequence). The CDR3 runs 13 residues. The CDR3 protein is CSASGLAGHEQFF. DNA of the CDR3: TGCAGTGCTTCGGGACTAGCGGGCCATGAGCAGTTCTTC.

At least ten counts were recorded for this clonotype. The V and J genes are TRBV12-3 or TRBV12-4 and TRBJ2-7; D not certain. The ends were cut back, 7 bases at V and 7 bases at J, with 20 bases in the middle. The CDR3 runs 14 residues. CDR3 amino acids: CASNKNPGQGEQYF. CDR3 nucleotides: TGTGCCAGCAACAAAAACCCCGGGCAAGGGGAGCAGTACTTC.

This clonotype was seen many times. CDR3 DNA: TGTGCCTGGAGTGTAGGAGGGGGAAACGGGAGGTCAGATACGCAGTATTTT. Its translation: CAWSVGGGNGRSDTQYF. The genes are TRBV30 and TRBJ2-3; maybe TRBD2 (7 bases). CDR1 is GTSNPN, CDR2 SVGIG, per germline (reference sequence). The ends were cut back, 0 bases at V and 4 bases at J, with 20 bases in the middle. This CDR3 has 17 amino acids.

This clonotype was recorded once. This chain joins TRBV5-4 and TRBJ1-2, with D tentatively TRBD1 (6 bases). Trimming left V 4 bases short and J 4 bases short, with 14 bases between. Germline loops: CDR1 SGHNT, CDR2 YYREEE (reference sequence). The CDR3 has 14 residues. CDR3 loop: CASSPAGVSYGYTF. CDR3 DNA sequence: TGTGCCAGCAGCCCCGCAGGGGTCTCCTATGGCTACACCTTC.

This clonotype was seen at least ten times. The genes are TRBV27 and TRBJ1-5, with a tentative D call TRBD1 (5 bases). V dropped 4 bases and J dropped 6 bases, with 19 bases sitting between them. The CDR3 has 16 amino acids. The germline gives CDR1 MNHEY, CDR2 SMNVEV (reference sequence). The CDR3 DNA reads TGTGCCAGCAGTTCACCCCTCAGGGATCCCGGTCAGCCCCAGCATTTT. Amino acids: CASSSPLRDPGQPQHF.

At least ten counts were recorded for this clonotype. V gene TRBV11-2 combines with J gene TRBJ1-5, with D uncertain. The CDR3 sequence is 14 residues long. V lost 5 bases to trimming and J lost 0 bases, with 8 bases between them. CDR1 SGHAT and CDR2 FQNNGV come from the germline V gene. CDR3 coding DNA: TGTGCCAGCAGCCCCACCAATAGCAATCAGCCCCAGCATTTT. Its protein is CASSPTNSNQPQHF.

This clonotype was found many times. This chain joins TRBV2 and TRBJ2-7, with D possibly TRBD2 on 6 matching bases. Trimming pared 7 bases from V and 4 bases from J, leaving 20 bases between. This CDR3 has 15 residues. CDR1 and CDR2 from the germline V gene are SNHLY and FYNNEI. CDR3: CASKTGRGRMYEQYF. The CDR3 nucleotides read TGTGCCAGCAAAACCGGGAGAGGTAGGATGTACGAGCAGTACTTC.

CDR3 region: CASSPVTGRWTEAFF. The CDR3 coding sequence is TGTGCCAGCAGCCCGGTGACAGGGCGATGGACTGAAGCTTTCTTT. The chain joins TRBV5-6 to TRBJ1-1; TRBD1 agrees at 7 bases. The length of the CDR3 is 15 residues. Germline V gene lookup returns CDR1 SGHDT and CDR2 YYEEEE. V lost 4 bases and J lost 5; bases outside the gene matches: 11.